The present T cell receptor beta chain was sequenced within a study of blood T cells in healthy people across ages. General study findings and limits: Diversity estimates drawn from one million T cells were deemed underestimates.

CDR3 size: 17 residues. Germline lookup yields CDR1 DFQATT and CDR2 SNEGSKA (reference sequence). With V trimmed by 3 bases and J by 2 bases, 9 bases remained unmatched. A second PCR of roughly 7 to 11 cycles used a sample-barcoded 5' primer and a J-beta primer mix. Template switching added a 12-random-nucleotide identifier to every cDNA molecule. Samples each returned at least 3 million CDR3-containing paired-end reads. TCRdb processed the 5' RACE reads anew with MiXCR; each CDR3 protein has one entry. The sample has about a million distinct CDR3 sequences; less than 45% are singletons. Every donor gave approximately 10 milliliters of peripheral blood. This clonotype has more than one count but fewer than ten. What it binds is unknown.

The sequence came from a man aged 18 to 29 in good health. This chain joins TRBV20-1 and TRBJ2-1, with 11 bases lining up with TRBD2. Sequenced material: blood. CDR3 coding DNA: TGCAGTGCTAGGCGGCTAGCGGGGGGCCTCGCCTACAATGAGCAGTTCTTC. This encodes CSARRLAGGLAYNEQFF.